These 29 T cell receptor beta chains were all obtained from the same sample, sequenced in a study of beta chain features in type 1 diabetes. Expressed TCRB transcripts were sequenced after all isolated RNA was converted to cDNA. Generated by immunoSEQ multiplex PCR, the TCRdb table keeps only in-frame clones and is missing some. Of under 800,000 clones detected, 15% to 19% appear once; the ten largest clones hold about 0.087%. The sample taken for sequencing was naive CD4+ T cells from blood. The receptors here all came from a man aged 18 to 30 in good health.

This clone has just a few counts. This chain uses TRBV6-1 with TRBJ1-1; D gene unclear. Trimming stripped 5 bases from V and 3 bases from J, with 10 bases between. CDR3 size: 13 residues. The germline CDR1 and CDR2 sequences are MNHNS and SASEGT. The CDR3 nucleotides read TGTGCCAGCAGTAAGACACGGGACACTGAAGCTTTCTTT. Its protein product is CASSKTRDTEAFF.

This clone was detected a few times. The CDR3: CASMDLLTQYF. DNA of the CDR3: TGTGCCAGCATGGACTTGCTGACCCAGTACTTC. This chain uses TRBV7-2 with TRBJ2-5; the D gene is possibly TRBD2 (5 bases). The CDR3 totals 11 residues. Germline V CDR1 and CDR2: SGHTA, FQGNSA. V was cut by 7 bases and J by 7 bases, with 10 bases left in between.

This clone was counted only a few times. The CDR3 region is CASSPREGEQFF. The CDR3, as DNA: TGTGCCAGCAGTCCCAGGGAGGGTGAGCAGTTCTTC. The chain is built from TRBV28 and TRBJ2-1; 7 nucleotides agree with TRBD2. Unmatched junction bases numbered 4, after V lost 5 bases and J lost 9 bases. Germline assignment: CDR1 MDHEN and CDR2 SYDVKM. The CDR3 has 12 amino acids.

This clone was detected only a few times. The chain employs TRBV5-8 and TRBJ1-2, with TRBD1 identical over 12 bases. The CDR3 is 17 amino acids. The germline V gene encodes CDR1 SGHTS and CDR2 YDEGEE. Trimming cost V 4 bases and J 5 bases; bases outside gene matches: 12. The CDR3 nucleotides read TGTGCCAGCAGCCCGGCCGGGACAGGGGGCAGAGGTTATGGCTACACCTTC. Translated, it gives CASSPAGTGGRGYGYTF. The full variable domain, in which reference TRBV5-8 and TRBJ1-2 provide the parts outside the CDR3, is EAGVTQSPTHLIKTRGQQATLRCSPISGHTSVYWYQQALGLGLQFLLWYDEGEERNRGNFPPRFSGRQFPNYSSELNVNALELEDSALYLCASSPAGTGGRGYGYTFGSGTRLTVV.

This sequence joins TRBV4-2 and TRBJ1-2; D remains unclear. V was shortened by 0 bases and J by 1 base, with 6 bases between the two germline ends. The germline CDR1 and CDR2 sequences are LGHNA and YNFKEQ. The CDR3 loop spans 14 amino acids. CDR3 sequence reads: CASSQDRSNYGYTF. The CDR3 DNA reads TGTGCCAGCAGCCAAGACAGAAGTAACTATGGCTACACCTTC.

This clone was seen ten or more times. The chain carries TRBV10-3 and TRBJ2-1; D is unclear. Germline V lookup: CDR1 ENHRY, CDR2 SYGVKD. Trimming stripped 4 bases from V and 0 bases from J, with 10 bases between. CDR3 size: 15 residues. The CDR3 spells CAISGGTDSYNEQFF. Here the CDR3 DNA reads TGTGCCATCAGTGGTGGCACCGACTCCTACAATGAGCAGTTCTTC.

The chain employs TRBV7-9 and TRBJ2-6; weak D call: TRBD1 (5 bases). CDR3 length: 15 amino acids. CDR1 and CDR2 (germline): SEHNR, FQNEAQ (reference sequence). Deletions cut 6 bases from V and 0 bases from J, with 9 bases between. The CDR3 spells CASSPQGSGANVLTF. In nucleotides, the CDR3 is TGTGCCAGCAGTCCCCAGGGCTCTGGGGCCAACGTCCTGACTTTC.

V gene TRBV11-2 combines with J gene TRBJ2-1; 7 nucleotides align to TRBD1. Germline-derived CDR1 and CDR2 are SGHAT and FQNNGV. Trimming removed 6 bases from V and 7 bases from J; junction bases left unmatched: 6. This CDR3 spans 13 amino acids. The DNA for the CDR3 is TGTGCCAGCAGTCGTACAGGGGCGAATGAGCAGTTCTTC. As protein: CASSRTGANEQFF.

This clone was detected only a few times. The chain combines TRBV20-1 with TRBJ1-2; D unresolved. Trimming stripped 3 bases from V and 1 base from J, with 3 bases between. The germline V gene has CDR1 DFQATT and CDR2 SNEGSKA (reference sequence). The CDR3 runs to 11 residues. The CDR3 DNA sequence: TGCAGTGCTAGTTTTAACTATGGCTACACCTTC. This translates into CSASFNYGYTF.

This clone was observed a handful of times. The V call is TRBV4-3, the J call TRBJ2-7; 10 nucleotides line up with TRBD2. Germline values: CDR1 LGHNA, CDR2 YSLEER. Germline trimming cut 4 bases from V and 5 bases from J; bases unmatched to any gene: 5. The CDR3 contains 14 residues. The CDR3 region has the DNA TGCGCCAGCAGCCTTGGACTAGCGGACAACGAGCAGTACTTC. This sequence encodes CASSLGLADNEQYF.

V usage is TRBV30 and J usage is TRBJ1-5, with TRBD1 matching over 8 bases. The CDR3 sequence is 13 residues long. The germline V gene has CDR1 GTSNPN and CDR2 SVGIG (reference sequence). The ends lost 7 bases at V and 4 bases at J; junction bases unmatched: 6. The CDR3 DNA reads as TGTGCCTTCAGGGGGCGCGGGAATCAGCCCCAGCATTTT. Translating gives CAFRGRGNQPQHF.

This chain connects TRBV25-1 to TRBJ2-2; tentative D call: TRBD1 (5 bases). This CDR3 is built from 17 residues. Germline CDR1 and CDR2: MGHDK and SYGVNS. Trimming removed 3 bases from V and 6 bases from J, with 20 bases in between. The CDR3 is CASSEAGSTWRAGELFF. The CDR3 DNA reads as TGTGCCAGCAGTGAGGCAGGGTCCACGTGGAGAGCCGGGGAGCTGTTTTTT.

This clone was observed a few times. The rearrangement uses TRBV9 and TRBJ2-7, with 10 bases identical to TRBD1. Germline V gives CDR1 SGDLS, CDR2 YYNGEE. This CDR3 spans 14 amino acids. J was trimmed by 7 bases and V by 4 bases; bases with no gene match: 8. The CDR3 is CASSPRDRGWEQYF. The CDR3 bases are TGTGCCAGCAGCCCTCGGGACAGGGGTTGGGAGCAGTACTTC. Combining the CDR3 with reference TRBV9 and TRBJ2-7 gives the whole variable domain DSGVTQTPKHLITATGQRVTLRCSPRSGDLSVYWYQQSLDQGLQFLIQYYNGEERAKGNILERFSAQQFPDLHSELNLSSLELGDSALYFCASSPRDRGWEQYFGPGTRLTVT.

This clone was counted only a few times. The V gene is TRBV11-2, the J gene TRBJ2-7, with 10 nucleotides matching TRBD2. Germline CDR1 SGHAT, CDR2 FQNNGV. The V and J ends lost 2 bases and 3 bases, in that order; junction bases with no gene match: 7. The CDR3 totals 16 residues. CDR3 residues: CASSLWDQREGYEQYF. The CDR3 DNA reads TGTGCCAGCAGCTTATGGGACCAGCGGGAGGGCTACGAGCAGTACTTC.

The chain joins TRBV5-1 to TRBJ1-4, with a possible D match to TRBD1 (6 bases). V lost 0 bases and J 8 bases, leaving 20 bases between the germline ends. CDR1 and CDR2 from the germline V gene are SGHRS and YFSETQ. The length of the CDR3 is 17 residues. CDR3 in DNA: TGCGCCAGCAGCTTGGTCCCGGTGGGGGCGCGTGTGGAAAAACTGTTTTTT. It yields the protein CASSLVPVGARVEKLFF.

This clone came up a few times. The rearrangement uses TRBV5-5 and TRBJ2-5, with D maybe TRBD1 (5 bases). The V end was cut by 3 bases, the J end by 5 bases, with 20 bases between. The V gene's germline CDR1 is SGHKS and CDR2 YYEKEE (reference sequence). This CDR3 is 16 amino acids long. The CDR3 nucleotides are TGTGCCAGCAGCTCCGCCTCAGGACATTTGGGGGAGACCCAGTACTTC. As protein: CASSSASGHLGETQYF.

Here the CDR3 DNA reads TGTGCCAGCAGCCTGGACGACAGGGGAGGCCAGCCCCAGCATTTT. This codes for CASSLDDRGGQPQHF. The chain links TRBV7-3 to TRBJ1-5; 8 positions agree with TRBD1. The CDR3 runs 15 residues. CDR1 and CDR2 (germline): SGHTA, FQGTGA. The V and J ends lost 5 bases and 7 bases, in that order; junction bases with no gene match: 10.

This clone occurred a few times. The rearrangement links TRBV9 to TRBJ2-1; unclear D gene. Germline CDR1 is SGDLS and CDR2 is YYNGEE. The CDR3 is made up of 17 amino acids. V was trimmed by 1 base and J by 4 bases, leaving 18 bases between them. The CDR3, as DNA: TGTGCCAGCAGCGTAAGAGACAAGCAAGAGATTTACAATGAGCAGTTCTTC. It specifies CASSVRDKQEIYNEQFF.

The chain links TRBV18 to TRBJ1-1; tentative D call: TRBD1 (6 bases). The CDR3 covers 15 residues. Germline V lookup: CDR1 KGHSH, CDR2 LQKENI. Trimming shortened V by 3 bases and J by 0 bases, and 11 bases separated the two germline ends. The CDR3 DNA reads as TGTGCCAGCTCACCGGGGACATCCATGAACACTGAAGCTTTCTTT. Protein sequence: CASSPGTSMNTEAFF.

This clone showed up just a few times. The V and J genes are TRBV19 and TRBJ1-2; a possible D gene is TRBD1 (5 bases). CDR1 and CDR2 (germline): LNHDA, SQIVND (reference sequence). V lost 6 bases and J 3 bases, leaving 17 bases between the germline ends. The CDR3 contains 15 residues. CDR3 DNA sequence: TGTGCCAGTAGGGTCCCGGGACGGGCAGACTATGGCTACACCTTC. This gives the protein CASRVPGRADYGYTF.

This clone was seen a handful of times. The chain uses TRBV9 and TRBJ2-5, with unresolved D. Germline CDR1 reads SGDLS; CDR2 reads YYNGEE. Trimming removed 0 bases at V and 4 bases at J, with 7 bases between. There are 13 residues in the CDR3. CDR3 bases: TGTGCCAGCAGCGTAGGAGAAAGAGAGACCCAGTACTTC. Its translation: CASSVGERETQYF.

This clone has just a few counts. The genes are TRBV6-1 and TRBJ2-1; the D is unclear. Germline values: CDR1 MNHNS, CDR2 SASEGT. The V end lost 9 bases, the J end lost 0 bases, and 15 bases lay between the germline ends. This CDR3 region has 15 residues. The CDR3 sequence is CARLKCWASYNEQFF. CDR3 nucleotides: TGTGCCAGGCTCAAGTGCTGGGCCTCCTACAATGAGCAGTTCTTC.

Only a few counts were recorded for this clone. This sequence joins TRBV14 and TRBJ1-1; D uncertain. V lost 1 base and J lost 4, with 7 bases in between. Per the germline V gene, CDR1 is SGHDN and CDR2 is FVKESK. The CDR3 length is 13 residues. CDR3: CASSQVAFTEAFF. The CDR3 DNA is TGTGCCAGCAGCCAAGTTGCATTCACTGAAGCTTTCTTT. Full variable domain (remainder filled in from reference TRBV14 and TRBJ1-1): EAGVTQFPSHSVIEKGQTVTLRCDPISGHDNLYWYRRVMGKEIKFLLHFVKESKQDESGMPNNRFLAERTGGTYSTLKVQPAELEDSGVYFCASSQVAFTEAFFGQGTRLTVV.

DNA of the CDR3: TGCGCCAGCAGAATTGATCGGGGGCATGAGTCAGATACGCAGTATTTT. It codes for CASRIDRGHESDTQYF. The chain links TRBV5-1 to TRBJ2-3, with D perhaps being TRBD1 or TRBD2 (6 bases each). The CDR3 has 16 residues. V gave up 5 bases and J gave up 4 bases, with 20 bases separating them. Per germline, CDR1 SGHRS and CDR2 YFSETQ.

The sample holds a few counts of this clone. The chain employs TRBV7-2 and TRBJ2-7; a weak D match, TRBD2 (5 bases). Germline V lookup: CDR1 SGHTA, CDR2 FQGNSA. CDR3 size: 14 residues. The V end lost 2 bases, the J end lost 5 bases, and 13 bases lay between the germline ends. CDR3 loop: CASSLSRDSHEQYF. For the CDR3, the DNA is TGTGCCAGCAGCTTATCCCGGGATTCCCACGAGCAGTACTTC.

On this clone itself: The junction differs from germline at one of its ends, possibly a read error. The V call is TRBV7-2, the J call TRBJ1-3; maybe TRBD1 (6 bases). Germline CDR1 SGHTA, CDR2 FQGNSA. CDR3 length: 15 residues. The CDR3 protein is CASSQEWTAGNTLYF. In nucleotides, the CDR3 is TGCGCCAGCAGCCAAGAATGGACAGCTGGAAACACCTTATATTTT. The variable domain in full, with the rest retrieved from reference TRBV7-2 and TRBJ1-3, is GAGVSQSPSNKVTEKGKDVELRCDPISGHTALYWYRQSLGQGLEFLIYFQGNSAPDKSGLPSDRFSAERTGGSVSTLTIQRTQQEDSAVYLCASSQEWTAGNTLYFGEGSWLTVV.

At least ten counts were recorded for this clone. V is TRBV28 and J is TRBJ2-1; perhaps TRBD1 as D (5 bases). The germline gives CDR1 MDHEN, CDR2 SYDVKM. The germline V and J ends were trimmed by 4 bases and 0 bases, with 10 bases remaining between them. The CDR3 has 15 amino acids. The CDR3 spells CASSSTGHSYNEQFF. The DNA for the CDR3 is TGTGCCAGCAGTTCAACAGGCCACTCCTACAATGAGCAGTTCTTC.

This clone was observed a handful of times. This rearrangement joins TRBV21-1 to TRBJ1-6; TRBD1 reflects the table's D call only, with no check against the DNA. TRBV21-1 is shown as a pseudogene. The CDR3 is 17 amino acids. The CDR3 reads CASSKQGSLGYNSPLHF. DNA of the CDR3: TGTGCCAGCAGCAAGCAGGGTAGTCTGGGCTATAATTCACCCCTCCACTTT.

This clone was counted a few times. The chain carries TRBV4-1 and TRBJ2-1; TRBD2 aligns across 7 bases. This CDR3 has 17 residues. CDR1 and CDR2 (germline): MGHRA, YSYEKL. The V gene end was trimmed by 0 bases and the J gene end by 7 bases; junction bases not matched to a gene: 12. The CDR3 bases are TGCGCCAGCAGCCAAGATCAGGGAGCGGGAATGATTAATGAGCAGTTCTTC. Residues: CASSQDQGAGMINEQFF.